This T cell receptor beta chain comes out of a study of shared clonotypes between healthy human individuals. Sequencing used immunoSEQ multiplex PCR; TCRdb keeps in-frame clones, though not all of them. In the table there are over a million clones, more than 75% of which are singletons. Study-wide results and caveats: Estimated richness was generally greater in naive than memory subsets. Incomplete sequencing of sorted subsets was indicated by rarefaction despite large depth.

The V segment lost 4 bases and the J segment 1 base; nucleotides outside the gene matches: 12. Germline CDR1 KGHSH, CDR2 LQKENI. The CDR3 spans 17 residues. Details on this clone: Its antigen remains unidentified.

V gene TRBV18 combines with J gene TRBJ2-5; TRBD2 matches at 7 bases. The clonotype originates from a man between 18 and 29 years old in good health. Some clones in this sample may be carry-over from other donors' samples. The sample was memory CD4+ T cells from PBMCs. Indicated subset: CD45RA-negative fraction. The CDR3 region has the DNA TGTGCCAGCTCACTGCTCAGAGTAGCGGGTATCCAAGAGACCCAGTACTTC. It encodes CASSLLRVAGIQETQYF.